One and the same sample provided the 26 T cell receptor beta chains below, sequenced in a study of T cell responses to AZD1222 COVID-19 vaccine. Sequencing was performed with immunoSEQ multiplex PCR; in TCRdb, only in-frame clones are kept and a portion is missing. The table records 170,000 or so clones, about 90% of them present only once. Sequencing used peripheral blood, obtained on day 0 of AZD1222 vaccination. The source of these receptors is an adult in good health.

This rearrangement joins TRBV6-2 or TRBV6-3 to TRBJ1-2; possible D gene TRBD1, 5 bases. The CDR3 covers 15 residues. The ends were cut back, 2 bases at V and 6 bases at J, with 16 bases in the middle. From germline, CDR1 is MNHEY and CDR2 SVGEGT. The CDR3 coding sequence is TGTGCCAGCAGTTACGACCGGGGGTACTTCAATGGCTACACCTTC. Its protein product is CASSYDRGYFNGYTF.

This sequence joins TRBV7-2 and TRBJ2-7; no definite D call. Trimming left V 2 bases short and J 3 bases short, with 17 bases between. The germline V gene has CDR1 SGHTA and CDR2 FQGNSA. The CDR3 consists of 16 residues. The CDR3 DNA is TGTGCCAGCAGCTTAAAAGGAGCTCTTAAGGACTACGAGCAGTACTTC. It translates to CASSLKGALKDYEQYF.

The chain links TRBV7-8 to TRBJ2-1; possibly TRBD1 for D (6 bases). Trimming removed 6 bases from V and 7 bases from J, with 16 bases in between. Looked up from germline, CDR1 is SGHVS and CDR2 is FQNEAQ. The length of the CDR3 is 14 residues. The CDR3 loop is CASSFTGIQNEQFF. CDR3 in DNA: TGTGCCAGCAGTTTTACAGGGATCCAAAATGAGCAGTTCTTC.

The chain combines TRBV7-9 with TRBJ2-7; 9 bases fit TRBD1. Germline V lookup: CDR1 SEHNR, CDR2 FQNEAQ (reference sequence). This CDR3 contains 15 residues. V lost 5 bases, J lost 0 bases, and 5 bases stayed unmatched. CDR3 in DNA: TGTGCCAGCAGCGGGGGACAGGGTGGCTCCTACGAGCAGTACTTC. Its protein is CASSGGQGGSYEQYF.

V and J are TRBV30 and TRBJ2-3, with TRBD2 matching 14 bases. The germline V gene has CDR1 GTSNPN and CDR2 SVGIG (reference sequence). CDR3 length equals 15 residues. J gave up 6 bases and V 3 bases, and 5 bases lay outside the gene matches. The CDR3 protein is CAWRRTSGRTDTQYF. As DNA, the CDR3 is TGTGCCTGGAGACGGACTAGCGGGAGGACCGATACGCAGTATTTT.

Only a few counts were recorded for this clone. The chain uses TRBV6-5 and TRBJ2-2; D is uncertain. CDR3 length equals 12 residues. Germline CDR1 MNHEY, CDR2 SVGAGI. Trimming left V 2 bases short and J 8 bases short, with 6 bases between. CDR3 in amino acids: CASSYNIGELFF. The CDR3 DNA is TGTGCCAGCAGTTACAATATAGGGGAGCTGTTTTTT.

V and J are TRBV6-2 or TRBV6-3 and TRBJ2-2; D is possibly TRBD1 (5 bases). This CDR3 is built from 14 residues. V lost 0 bases and J 5 bases, leaving 7 bases between the germline ends. Germline CDR1 MNHEY, CDR2 SVGEGT. CDR3 region: CASSYSSGTGELFF. CDR3 DNA: TGTGCCAGCAGTTACTCCTCAGGGACCGGGGAGCTGTTTTTT.

This clone has at least ten counts. The chain recombines TRBV19 with TRBJ1-6, with D uncertain. The germline V and J ends were trimmed by 4 bases and 4 bases, with 17 bases remaining between them. The germline CDR1 and CDR2 sequences are LNHDA and SQIVND (reference sequence). The CDR3 extends over 17 amino acids. CDR3 amino acids: CASSTSGRRLYNSPLHF. The CDR3 DNA reads TGTGCCAGTAGTACTTCCGGCAGGCGCCTTTATAATTCACCCCTCCACTTT.

This chain links TRBV28 with TRBJ1-6; possibly TRBD1 for D (5 bases). CDR1 is MDHEN and CDR2 is SYDVKM in the germline V gene. The CDR3 is 16 amino acids. Trimming took 7 bases from V and 9 from J, leaving 22 bases between them. CDR3 sequence reads: CASNWAGRARGSPLHF. DNA of the CDR3: TGTGCCAGCAATTGGGCGGGCAGGGCTCGCGGTTCACCCCTCCACTTT.

Comments on this clone: Other DNA sequences from this sample encode an identical CDR3 as well. The rearrangement uses TRBV30 and TRBJ2-4; D gene unclear. This CDR3 region has 11 residues. Trimming took 3 bases from V and 3 from J, leaving 3 bases between them. CDR1 and CDR2 (germline): GTSNPN, SVGIG (reference sequence). The CDR3 DNA follows: TGTGCCTGGAGCGTCAAAAACATTCAGTACTTC. Amino acid sequence: CAWSVKNIQYF.

V usage is TRBV5-1 and J usage is TRBJ2-3; TRBD2 aligns across 14 bases. The CDR3 is 18 residues long. Germline CDR1 is SGHRS and CDR2 is YFSETQ. V trimming: 4 bases; J trimming: 0 bases; junction bases outside the gene matches: 7. DNA for the CDR3: TGCGCCAGCAGCCTCTTGGGACTAGCGGGAGCGAGCACAGATACGCAGTATTTT. Protein sequence: CASSLLGLAGASTDTQYF.

The rearrangement uses TRBV28 and TRBJ2-1; D not resolved. The germline V gene encodes CDR1 MDHEN and CDR2 SYDVKM. Trimming left V 8 bases short and J 2 bases short, with 16 bases between. This CDR3 is built from 15 residues. CDR3 residues: CASWDRVPPYNEQFF. The CDR3 DNA reads as TGTGCCAGCTGGGATCGGGTCCCCCCCTACAATGAGCAGTTCTTC. The entire variable domain, with the rest obtained from reference TRBV28 and TRBJ2-1, is as follows: DVKVTQSSRYLVKRTGEKVFLECVQDMDHENMFWYRQDPGLGLRLIYFSYDVKMKEKGDIPEGYSVSREKKERFSLILESASTNQTSMYLCASWDRVPPYNEQFFGPGTRLTVL.

V usage is TRBV6-5 and J usage is TRBJ1-2; D is unclear. Deletions cut 0 bases from V and 4 bases from J, with 12 bases between. Germline loops: CDR1 MNHEY, CDR2 SVGAGI. The CDR3 covers 15 residues. In DNA form, the CDR3 reads TGTGCCAGCAGTTACTCCGGGCATCGACCCTATGGCTACACCTTC. Amino acids: CASSYSGHRPYGYTF.

The chain uses TRBV5-1 and TRBJ2-3, with 7 bases identical to TRBD1. Unmatched junction bases numbered 1, after V lost 0 bases and J lost 0 bases. Germline CDR1 reads SGHRS; CDR2 reads YFSETQ. CDR3 size: 15 residues. CDR3 in DNA: TGCGCCAGCAGCTTGGAGGGGGCCAGCACAGATACGCAGTATTTT. Amino acid sequence: CASSLEGASTDTQYF.

The V gene is TRBV6-5, the J gene TRBJ2-3; 7 bases line up with TRBD2. Trimming removed 4 bases from V and 0 bases from J; junction bases left unmatched: 4. The germline CDR1 and CDR2 sequences are MNHEY and SVGAGI. The CDR3 totals 15 residues. This CDR3 is CASSWEGKSTDTQYF. The CDR3 bases are TGTGCCAGCAGTTGGGAGGGGAAGAGCACAGATACGCAGTATTTT.

This chain uses TRBV19 with TRBJ1-2, with TRBD1 as a possible D gene (6 bases). This CDR3 has 12 amino acids. Between the trimmed V and J ends, which lost 5 bases and 4 bases, there was a span of 8 bases. Germline V lookup: CDR1 LNHDA, CDR2 SQIVND (reference sequence). CDR3 sequence (DNA): TGTGCCAGTAGTCAGGGGATCTATGGCTACACCTTC. This sequence encodes CASSQGIYGYTF.

The chain couples TRBV29-1 to TRBJ2-1; 11 positions agree with TRBD2. After removal of 6 bases from V and 10 bases from J, the junction contained 14 bases not matched to a gene. Germline V gene lookup returns CDR1 SQVTM and CDR2 ANQGSEA. The length of the CDR3 is 15 residues. The CDR3 loop is CSVGRLAGTSGEQFF. The CDR3 DNA follows: TGCAGCGTGGGCCGACTAGCGGGGACCTCCGGGGAGCAGTTCTTC.

This chain uses TRBV11-2 with TRBJ2-1; D possibly corresponds to TRBD1 (8 bases). Germline loops: CDR1 SGHAT, CDR2 FQNNGV. Trimming cost V 5 bases and J 7 bases, with 21 bases left between them. The CDR3 runs to 16 residues. The CDR3 nucleotides are TGTGCCAGCAGCGGCAGGGGGCTGGGAGGGTCAAATGAGCAGTTCTTC. Its translation: CASSGRGLGGSNEQFF.

This clone showed up just a few times. This rearrangement joins TRBV21-1 to TRBJ1-2; the D call in the table, TRBD1, was not verified against the DNA. TRBV21-1 is a documented pseudogene. The CDR3 is 15 residues long. CDR3: CASSKGGRGHYGYTF. For the CDR3, the DNA is TGTGCCAGCAGCAAAGGAGGCAGGGGGCATTATGGCTACACCTTC.

This chain joins TRBV7-9 and TRBJ1-1, with D uncertain. V lost 2 bases and J 1 base, leaving 8 bases between the germline ends. This CDR3 spans 14 amino acids. Looked up from germline, CDR1 is SEHNR and CDR2 is FQNEAQ (reference sequence). This chain's CDR3 is CASSLQVENTEAFF. The CDR3 DNA follows: TGTGCCAGCAGCTTACAGGTGGAGAACACTGAAGCTTTCTTT.

This clone was counted once. The rearrangement links TRBV5-6 to TRBJ2-7, with 8 bases that match TRBD2. CDR1 and CDR2 from the germline V gene are SGHDT and YYEEEE. This CDR3 region has 14 residues. V was clipped by 4 bases and J by 3 bases; unmatched bases: 6. The CDR3 DNA reads TGTGCCAGCAGCCTTAGCGGGGCACTCTACGAGCAGTACTTC. Amino acids: CASSLSGALYEQYF.

The chain combines TRBV29-1 with TRBJ2-2; D is undetermined. This CDR3 is 14 amino acids long. The germline V gene encodes CDR1 SQVTM and CDR2 ANQGSEA. The ends were cut back, 4 bases at V and 3 bases at J, with 12 bases in the middle. The CDR3 spells CSVGAGRDTGELFF. CDR3 nucleotide sequence: TGCAGCGTTGGGGCAGGCCGGGACACCGGGGAGCTGTTTTTT.

This chain connects TRBV12-3 or TRBV12-4 to TRBJ1-4; D remains unclear. This CDR3 spans 13 amino acids. Trimming took 2 bases from V and 5 from J, leaving 6 bases between them. The chain's CDR3 is CASSLQLNEKLFF. The CDR3 nucleotides read TGTGCCAGCAGTTTACAGCTGAATGAAAAACTGTTTTTT.

The chain carries TRBV6-5 and TRBJ1-2; weak D call: TRBD1 (5 bases). The ends were cut back, 6 bases at V and 8 bases at J, with 13 bases in the middle. This CDR3 has 12 amino acids. CDR1 MNHEY and CDR2 SVGAGI come from the germline V gene. The CDR3 sequence: CASSPLGDGYTF. The CDR3 DNA reads as TGTGCCAGCAGCCCATTGGGGGACGGCTACACCTTC.

This CDR3 reads CASSSYNTEAFF. CDR3 bases: TGTGCCAGCAGTTCATACAACACTGAAGCTTTCTTT. This sequence joins TRBV27 and TRBJ1-1; D gene uncertain. CDR3 length equals 12 residues. Between the trimmed V and J ends, which lost 4 bases and 2 bases, there was a span of 5 bases. In germline, CDR1 is MNHEY, CDR2 SMNVEV (reference sequence).

V gene TRBV6-2 or TRBV6-3 combines with J gene TRBJ2-1, with TRBD2 identical over 8 bases. The CDR3 spans 15 residues. The germline CDR1 and CDR2 sequences are MNHEY and SVGEGT. The V gene end was trimmed by 2 bases and the J gene end by 6 bases; junction bases not matched to a gene: 6. The CDR3 here is CASSYRGLASNEQFF. CDR3 bases: TGTGCCAGCAGTTACCGAGGACTAGCATCCAATGAGCAGTTCTTC.